The 19 T cell receptor beta chains reported below all come from one sample, sequenced in a study of blood T cell repertoires in COVID-19 (dated by TCRdb to 2018 to 2020). The library was made by the immunoSEQ multiplex PCR assay. Drawn from immuneACCESS, this table holds only the in-frame rearrangements with V and J called that TCRdb kept. Clones are partly lost; checked studies trace under half to an unresolved V gene and leave the rest unexplained. The sample includes about 400,000 clones, with about 90% observed a single time. Approximately 3% of the sample is in the top ten clones. Sequenced sample: PBMCs or T cells enriched from blood (not recorded which). These receptors originate from a woman in her thirties who had recovered from COVID-19.

This chain connects TRBV5-1 to TRBJ1-2; D perhaps matches TRBD1 (6 bases). There are 14 residues in the CDR3. Deletions cut 4 bases from V and 1 base from J, with 11 bases between. Germline CDR1 is SGHRS and CDR2 is YFSETQ. The CDR3 DNA sequence: TGCGCCAGCAGCCCTGGACAGCATAACTATGGCTACACCTTC. This codes for CASSPGQHNYGYTF.

V gene TRBV6-5 combines with J gene TRBJ1-6; a weak D match, TRBD1 (6 bases). This CDR3 is 16 amino acids long. V shed 2 bases and J shed 0 bases, with 8 bases lying between them. Germline assignment: CDR1 MNHEY and CDR2 SVGAGI. CDR3 in amino acids: CASSYRGSSYNSPLHF. CDR3 bases: TGTGCCAGCAGTTACAGGGGGAGCTCCTATAATTCACCCCTCCACTTT.

The J gene is TRBJ1-2, the V gene TRBV7-9; D perhaps matches TRBD1 (6 bases). This CDR3 spans 16 amino acids. The V and J ends lost 4 bases and 5 bases respectively, with 20 bases between them. Germline V gene data show CDR1 as SEHNR and CDR2 as FQNEAQ (reference sequence). CDR3 coding DNA: TGTGCCAGCAGCTCGAACAACAGGGCTGCGGGTTATGGCTACACCTTC. Translating gives CASSSNNRAAGYGYTF.

V and J are TRBV9 and TRBJ2-3; D is possibly TRBD1 (5 bases). Germline V gene data show CDR1 as SGDLS and CDR2 as YYNGEE. Trimming took 0 bases from V and 6 from J, leaving 8 bases between them. CDR3 length: 13 amino acids. CDR3 region: CASSVAGWDTQYF. CDR3 nucleotide sequence: TGTGCCAGCAGCGTAGCAGGGTGGGATACGCAGTATTTT.

The chain combines TRBV24-1 with TRBJ2-7; possible D gene TRBD1, 6 bases. V lost 1 base and J lost 6, with 9 bases in between. The germline V gene encodes CDR1 KGHDR and CDR2 SFDVKD. CDR3 length: 13 residues. CDR3 nucleotides: TGTGCCACCAGTGATTTTGGGGGCCGCGAGCAGTACTTC. Its protein is CATSDFGGREQYF.

The chain combines TRBV4-1 with TRBJ1-3, with 8 bases matching TRBD1. CDR3 length: 14 residues. Germline CDR1 MGHRA, CDR2 YSYEKL. V shed 1 base, J shed 8 bases, and the junction held 4 bases outside the gene matches. CDR3 residues: CASSQAGGADTIYF. CDR3 bases: TGCGCCAGCAGCCAAGCAGGGGGCGCGGACACCATATATTTT.

J is TRBJ2-3 and V is TRBV5-1; D might be TRBD1 (5 bases). Germline V gives CDR1 SGHRS, CDR2 YFSETQ. V was trimmed by 4 bases and J by 0 bases, leaving 9 bases between them. The CDR3 is 14 residues long. In nucleotides, the CDR3 is TGCGCCAGCAGCACGGACAAAAGCACAGATACGCAGTATTTT. Translation gives CASSTDKSTDTQYF. Together with reference TRBV5-1 and TRBJ2-3, the CDR3 gives the full variable domain: KAGVTQTPRYLIKTRGQQVTLSCSPISGHRSVSWYQQTPGQGLQFLFEYFSETQRNKGNFPGRFSGRQFSNSRSEMNVSTLELGDSALYLCASSTDKSTDTQYFGPGTRLTVL.

The genes are TRBV10-2 and TRBJ1-4, with 9 positions matching TRBD1. CDR3 size: 13 residues. Per the germline V gene, CDR1 is WSHSY and CDR2 is SAAADI. With V trimmed by 8 bases and J by 8 bases, 6 bases remained unmatched. The CDR3 protein is CASRTGAGEKLFF. CDR3 sequence (DNA): TGCGCCAGCCGGACAGGGGCGGGAGAAAAACTGTTTTTT.

The chain combines TRBV27 with TRBJ1-1; D uncertain. In germline, CDR1 is MNHEY, CDR2 SMNVEV (reference sequence). This CDR3 region has 13 residues. V lost 3 bases and J lost 5, with 10 bases in between. The CDR3 is CASSFQGGTEAFF. The CDR3 coding sequence is TGTGCCAGCAGTTTTCAAGGCGGGACTGAAGCTTTCTTT.

The J gene is TRBJ2-1, the V gene TRBV4-1; TRBD2 is a possible D gene (5 bases). CDR3 length: 16 residues. Between the trimmed V and J ends, which lost 0 bases and 7 bases, there was a span of 16 bases. Germline-derived CDR1 and CDR2 are MGHRA and YSYEKL. Here the CDR3 DNA reads TGCGCCAGCAGCCAAGATCCAGGAGGCACGAGGAATGAGCAGTTCTTC. It is translated as CASSQDPGGTRNEQFF.

This clone was counted between two and nine times. Other DNA sequences in the same sample also yield this CDR3. The chain has TRBV5-1 and TRBJ2-7, with a weak D call TRBD2 (6 bases). Germline CDR1 reads SGHRS; CDR2 reads YFSETQ. This CDR3 is built from 13 residues. The V end lost 2 bases, the J end lost 0 bases, and 6 bases lay between the germline ends. This CDR3 reads CASSFGGSYEQYF. The CDR3 DNA follows: TGCGCCAGCAGCTTCGGGGGCTCCTACGAGCAGTACTTC.

This clone has only a few counts. The V and J genes are TRBV13 and TRBJ2-1; D gene uncertain. The V gene lost 1 base and the J gene lost 6 bases, with 7 bases spanning the gap. CDR3 length equals 13 residues. Germline V CDR1 and CDR2: PRHDT, FYEKMQ (reference sequence). CDR3 sequence reads: CASSLEVSNEQFF. CDR3 in DNA: TGTGCCAGCAGCTTAGAAGTGAGCAATGAGCAGTTCTTC.

Points on this clone: Germline is not matched at one junction end, which may reflect a read error. J is TRBJ2-5 and V is TRBV28, with TRBD2 identical over 7 bases. The CDR3 covers 15 residues. CDR1 and CDR2 from the germline V gene are MDHEN and SYDVKM. CDR3 amino acids: CANSSSPGGRETQYF. The CDR3 nucleotides read TGTGCCAACAGTTCCTCCCCGGGGGGTAGAGAGACCCAGTACTTC.

This chain joins TRBV6-5 and TRBJ2-7; TRBD2 is a possible D gene (6 bases). V lost 6 bases to trimming and J lost 0 bases, with 15 bases between them. CDR3 length equals 15 residues. Per the germline V gene, CDR1 is MNHEY and CDR2 is SVGAGI. The CDR3 region is CASSSRDWGSYEQYF. For the CDR3, the DNA is TGTGCCAGCAGCTCCCGGGACTGGGGCTCCTACGAGCAGTACTTC.

V is TRBV7-9 and J is TRBJ2-5; perhaps TRBD2 as D (6 bases). The CDR3 has 16 amino acids. The V gene lost 10 bases and the J gene lost 5 bases, with 26 bases spanning the gap. Germline V gives CDR1 SEHNR, CDR2 FQNEAQ (reference sequence). In DNA, the CDR3 is TGTGCCATCATGCCCCGGGGGAGAGGTTCTGGTGAGACCCAGTACTTC. As protein: CAIMPRGRGSGETQYF.

The chain recombines TRBV7-9 with TRBJ1-1; 9 nucleotides line up with TRBD1. This CDR3 has 13 residues. The germline CDR1 and CDR2 sequences are SEHNR and FQNEAQ (reference sequence). The V and J ends lost 8 bases and 2 bases, in that order; junction bases with no gene match: 3. CDR3 in amino acids: CASQDRGNTEAFF. The DNA of the CDR3 is TGTGCCAGCCAGGACAGGGGCAACACTGAAGCTTTCTTT.

This chain links TRBV10-3 with TRBJ1-1; D may be TRBD1 (6 bases). The CDR3 runs 16 residues. Looked up from germline, CDR1 is ENHRY and CDR2 is SYGVKD. Between the trimmed V and J ends, which lost 6 bases and 1 base, there was a span of 18 bases. CDR3 protein: CAISPRFTGSNTEAFF. DNA for the CDR3: TGTGCCATCAGCCCCAGATTTACAGGGTCGAACACTGAAGCTTTCTTT.

The chain employs TRBV7-9 and TRBJ1-1, with D possibly matching TRBD1 (6 bases). The CDR3 covers 15 residues. Germline V gene data show CDR1 as SEHNR and CDR2 as FQNEAQ (reference sequence). Trimming removed 3 bases at V and 2 bases at J, with 13 bases between. CDR3 in amino acids: CASSFLRDINTEAFF. DNA for the CDR3: TGTGCCAGCAGCTTCCTCCGGGACATCAACACTGAAGCTTTCTTT.

V and J are TRBV28 and TRBJ1-2, with D unresolved. The CDR3 sequence is 11 residues long. Between the trimmed V and J ends, which lost 5 bases and 6 bases, there was a span of 7 bases. Germline V gene lookup returns CDR1 MDHEN and CDR2 SYDVKM. In DNA form, the CDR3 reads TGTGCCAGCAGTCTCCGGGATGGCTACACCTTC. Translating gives CASSLRDGYTF.